This TCR beta chain was captured in a study of T cell responses to AZD1222 COVID-19 vaccine. This clone showed up just a few times. V was trimmed by 3 bases and J by 4 bases, leaving 15 bases between them. Per germline, CDR1 MNHEY and CDR2 SMNVEV (reference sequence). This CDR3 has 16 amino acids. The method was immunoSEQ multiplex PCR; TCRdb's version includes in-frame clones alone and lacks a portion of them. The data show some 120,000 clones, approximately 80% seen once. The clonotype was recovered from an adult who received the AZD1222 COVID-19 vaccine. J is TRBJ2-2 and V is TRBV27, with D possibly being TRBD1 or TRBD2 (6 bases each). The sequencing used peripheral blood, collected 28 days after the second AZD1222 dose. The CDR3 DNA is TGTGCCAGCAGTTTCAGTCGTGGGGGGCGCACCGGGGAGCTGTTTTTT. Translation: CASSFSRGGRTGELFF.